The clone carrying this TCR beta chain has just a few counts. The data stem from a study of human T cells and chemical hapten exposure. Attachment of unique molecular identifiers to individual cDNA molecules was performed in the library. TCRdb independently ran MiXCR on the 5' RACE reads; one entry per CDR3 protein. The data contain 110,000 or so distinct CDR3 sequences, more than 15% of them seen just once; the ten biggest clones take up about 3%. The CDR3 consists of 19 residues. The germline gives CDR1 MDHEN, CDR2 SYDVKM. Trimming shortened V by 6 bases and J by 1 base, and 24 bases separated the two germline ends. Total RNA was isolated from unfractionated whole blood.

V is TRBV28 and J is TRBJ2-2, with D possibly called TRBD1 or TRBD2 (5 bases each). This TCR was sampled from a human donor in good health. The CDR3 coding sequence is TGTGCCAGCAGCTTTCAACCGGGACCTAACAAGATGAACACCGGGGAGCTGTTTTTT. Translating it yields CASSFQPGPNKMNTGELFF.